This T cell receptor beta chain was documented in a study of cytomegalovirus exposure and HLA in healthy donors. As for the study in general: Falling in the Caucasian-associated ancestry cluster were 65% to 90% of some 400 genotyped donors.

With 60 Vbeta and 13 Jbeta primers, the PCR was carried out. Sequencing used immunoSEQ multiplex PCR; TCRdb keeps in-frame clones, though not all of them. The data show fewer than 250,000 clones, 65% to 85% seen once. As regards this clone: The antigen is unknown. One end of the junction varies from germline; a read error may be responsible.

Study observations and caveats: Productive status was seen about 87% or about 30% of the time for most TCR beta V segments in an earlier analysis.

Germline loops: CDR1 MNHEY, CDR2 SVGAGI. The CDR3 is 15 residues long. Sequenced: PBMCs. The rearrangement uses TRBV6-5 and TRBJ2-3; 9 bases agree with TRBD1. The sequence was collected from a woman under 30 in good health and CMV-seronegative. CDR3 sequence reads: CTSSYRGPSTDTQYF. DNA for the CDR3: TGTACCAGCAGTTACAGGGGGCCTAGCACAGATACGCAGTATTTT.